This is a list of T cell receptor beta chains from one sample in a study of T-cell memory formation after mild COVID-19. TCRdb reanalysed the 5' RACE reads using MiXCR and keeps one entry per CDR3 protein. The sample includes around 420,000 distinct CDR3 sequences, about 24% of them seen just once. Sequenced: PBMCs or a T cell subset sorted from them (not recorded which). The source of these receptors is an adult woman who had mild COVID-19 (a few samples of this study predate the infection). Cell type and time point are not known. Both conserved end residues are part of each CDR3. A D gene is named only where the DNA matches it firmly. Expanded clones are given a class, and other clones once, few, many or no size at all.

v_gene	d_gene	j_gene	abundance	CDR3nt	CDR3aa
TRBV4-3	TRBD1	TRBJ1-1	.	TGCGCCAGCAGCCAAGACCCGACAGGGGCCACTGAAGCTTTCTTT	CASSQDPTGATEAFF
TRBV27	.	TRBJ2-1	.	TGTGCCAGCAGTTCCGGACCGCCCGTAGACAATGAGCAGTTCTTC	CASSSGPPVDNEQFF
TRBV3-1	TRBD1	TRBJ1-1	.	TGTGCCAGCAGCCACCAAGACAGGGTACATGCTTTCTTT	CASSHQDRVHAFF
TRBV7-6	.	TRBJ2-7	few	TGTGCCAGCAGTAGGGCCCGTACTGCCGAGCAGTACTTC	CASSRARTAEQYF
TRBV6-5	.	TRBJ2-1	.	TGTGCCAGCAACCACCGGGACGGGATTTACAATGAGCAGTTCTTC	CASNHRDGIYNEQFF
TRBV10-3	TRBD1	TRBJ2-1	.	TGTGCCATCAGGGGACAGGGGGCTACCGTCTCACTGGGGAACAATGAGCAGTTCTTC	CAIRGQGATVSLGNNEQFF
TRBV7-8	.	TRBJ2-7	.	TGTGCCAGCAGCTTAGCGGGTAGCGGATCGAGGTACTTC	CASSLAGSGSRYF
TRBV7-2	.	TRBJ1-3	.	TGTGCCAGCAGCCTGGCCTCTGGAAACACCATATATTTT	CASSLASGNTIYF
TRBV7-2	TRBD2	TRBJ2-1	few	TGTGCCAGCAGCTTCGCGGGACTAGCGGTTTACAATGAGCAGTTCTTC	CASSFAGLAVYNEQFF
TRBV9	TRBD1	TRBJ2-7	few	TGTGCCAGCAGCGTAGGGACAGGGCACTACGAGCAGTACTTC	CASSVGTGHYEQYF
TRBV7-2	.	TRBJ2-7	.	TGTGCCAGCAGCCCTACCCCTAGCCCCTACGAACAGTACTTC	CASSPTPSPYEQYF
TRBV5-1	TRBD2	TRBJ2-1	.	TGCGCCAGTCGAACTAGCGGGGCCCCTTTGAAGCCCTACAATGAGCAGTTCTTC	CASRTSGAPLKPYNEQFF
TRBV7-8	TRBD1	TRBJ2-6	.	TGTGCCAGCAGCTTATTACGACAGGGGGCGTCTGGGGCCAACGTCCTGACTTTC	CASSLLRQGASGANVLTF
TRBV5-1	.	TRBJ2-3	few	TGCGCCAGCAGCTTCGGACAGATCACAGATACGCAGTATTTT	CASSFGQITDTQYF
TRBV5-1	TRBD1	TRBJ1-2	.	TGCGCCAGCAGCGTGACAGGGGGAGGCTACACCTTC	CASSVTGGGYTF
TRBV20-1	TRBD2	TRBJ2-1	.	TGCAGTGCTAGAGATATTGGACTAGTGCGGGAGCCCCATGAGCAGTTCTTC	CSARDIGLVREPHEQFF
TRBV25-1	TRBD1	TRBJ1-6	once	TGTGCCAGCAGTGAAGTGGACAGGCTAAATTCACCCCTCCACTTT	CASSEVDRLNSPLHF
TRBV20-1	.	TRBJ2-7	few	TGCAGTGCTAGAAGTCAAGTCGGGGCCGAGCAGTACTTC	CSARSQVGAEQYF
TRBV20-1	TRBD1	TRBJ1-2	.	TGCAGTGCTAGCCTCCGTAGAGGGGGCGGTGGCTACACCTTC	CSASLRRGGGGYTF
TRBV7-9	.	TRBJ2-2	.	TGTGCCAGCAGCCCGGTGATTGGCACCGGGGAGCTGTTTTTT	CASSPVIGTGELFF
TRBV7-9	TRBD2	TRBJ2-3	.	TGTGCCAGCAGCCTGCGGACTAGCGGGGGGGCAGATACGCAGTATTTT	CASSLRTSGGADTQYF
TRBV7-9	.	TRBJ1-5	few	TGTGCCAGCAGCTCCCGGACGGGGGGTGGGCCCCAGCATTTT	CASSSRTGGGPQHF
TRBV6-5	.	TRBJ1-2	few	TGTGCCAGCAGTTTGGTACAAGAGAACTATGGCTACACCTTC	CASSLVQENYGYTF
TRBV3-1	.	TRBJ2-3	.	TGTGCCAGCAGCCAAGTGGCCGAGACTCATACGCAGTATTTT	CASSQVAETHTQYF
TRBV20-1	.	TRBJ1-2	.	TGCAGTGCTCCGGTGACAGGCCCTTATGGCTACACCTTC	CSAPVTGPYGYTF
TRBV10-3	.	TRBJ2-7	.	TGTGCCATCAGGGAAACCGCCGCGCCAAATTACGAGCAGTACTTC	CAIRETAAPNYEQYF
TRBV20-1	TRBD1	TRBJ1-3	.	TGCAGTGCTTGGACAGGGGGCTATGGAAACACCATATATTTT	CSAWTGGYGNTIYF
TRBV24-1	TRBD2	TRBJ2-2	few	TGTGCCACCAGTGATGGGGGACTAGCGGAGAACACCGGGGAGCTGTTTTTT	CATSDGGLAENTGELFF
TRBV6-1	.	TRBJ1-2	.	TGTGCCAGCAGTGAAGGTGGTCGGTATGGCTACACCTTC	CASSEGGRYGYTF
TRBV5-1	TRBD1	TRBJ2-3	few	TGCGCCAGCAGCCCCGGGACAGGTCGAGGAGATACGCAGTATTTT	CASSPGTGRGDTQYF